Sequencing of this TCR beta chain was carried out in a study of control samples from healthy donors and cancer patients. Profiling relied on immunoSEQ multiplex PCR, and the TCRdb table lists in-frame clones only, not all of them. In the table there are about 130,000 clones, 80% to 95% of which are singletons. Only one count was recorded for this clone. CDR1 is MGHRA, CDR2 YSYEKL, per germline. The V segment lost 6 bases and the J segment 2 bases; nucleotides outside the gene matches: 9. The CDR3 covers 16 residues. This sequence originates from a man between 18 and 29 years old in good health. J is TRBJ2-3 and V is TRBV4-1; 9 positions agree with TRBD2. What was sequenced was blood. DNA of the CDR3: TGCGCCAGCAGGGGGAGCGGGGGGTCGCACACAGATACGCAGTATTTT. Translation: CASRGSGGSHTDTQYF.